This T cell receptor beta chain was found in a study of blood T cell repertoires in COVID-19. As for the study in general: COVID-19 samples from acute and convalescent phases originated in the United States, Italy and Spain. From T cells, B-cell-depleted T cells, or PBMCs came the material, which was cDNA or gDNA.

Original handling: Counts of nucleated cells, estimated from reference gene primer amplification, were obtained. Clones were sequenced by immunoSEQ multiplex PCR, and TCRdb holds only the in-frame ones, with some missing. That table supplies the V and J calls and clone size; D and trimming were determined from the DNA. The table has 150,000 or so clones, more than 70% seen once. V lost 4 bases and J lost 3; bases outside the gene matches: 8. Germline V CDR1 and CDR2: LNHDA, SQIVND (reference sequence). The CDR3 covers 17 residues. The sample consisted of peripheral blood. The gene calls are TRBV19 and TRBJ2-2, with TRBD1 matching 10 bases. The sequence was obtained from a human donor in a cohort sampled during active COVID-19. CDR3 coding DNA: TGTGCCAGTAGTACGCTGACAGGGGGCGCGCACACCGGGGAGCTGTTTTTT. This sequence encodes CASSTLTGGAHTGELFF.